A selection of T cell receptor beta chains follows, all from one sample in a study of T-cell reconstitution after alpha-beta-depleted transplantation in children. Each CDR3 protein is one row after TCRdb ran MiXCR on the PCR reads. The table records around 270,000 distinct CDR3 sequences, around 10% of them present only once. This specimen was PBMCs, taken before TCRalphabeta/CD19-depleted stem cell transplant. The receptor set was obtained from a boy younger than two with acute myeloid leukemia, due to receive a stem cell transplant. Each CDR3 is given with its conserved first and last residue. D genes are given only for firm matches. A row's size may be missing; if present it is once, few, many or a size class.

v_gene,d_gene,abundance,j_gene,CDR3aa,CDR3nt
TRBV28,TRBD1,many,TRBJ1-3,CASSRPTTGEGDTIYF,TGTGCCAGCAGCCGACCAACAACAGGGGAAGGAGACACCATATATTTT
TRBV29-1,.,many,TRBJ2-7,CSVLTHLYEQYF,TGCAGCGTCCTGACCCACCTCTACGAGCAGTACTTC
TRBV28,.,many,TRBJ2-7,CASSLLRGIEQYF,TGTGCCAGCAGTTTATTGAGAGGAATTGAGCAGTACTTC
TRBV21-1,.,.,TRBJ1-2,CASSITGGASSGYTF,TGTGCCAGCAGCATTACAGGGGGCGCTTCTAGTGGCTACACCTTC
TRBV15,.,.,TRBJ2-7,CATSRVEHAEQYF,TGTGCCACCAGCAGAGTGGAGCATGCCGAGCAGTACTTC
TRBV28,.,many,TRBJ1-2,CASSSPGRNYGYTF,TGTGCCAGCAGTTCCCCCGGGCGGAACTATGGCTACACCTTC
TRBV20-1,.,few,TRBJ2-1,CSAPPLGPLYNEQFF,TGCAGTGCTCCCCCCTTAGGGCCTCTCTACAATGAGCAGTTCTTC
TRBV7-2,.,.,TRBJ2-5,CASSFVGYQETQYF,TGTGCCAGCAGCTTTGTCGGTTACCAAGAGACCCAGTACTTC
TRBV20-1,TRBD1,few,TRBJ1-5,CSARKGAGGNQPQHF,TGCAGTGCTAGAAAGGGGGCAGGAGGCAATCAGCCCCAGCATTTT
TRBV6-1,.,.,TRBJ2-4,CASSEAGEDIQYF,TGTGCCAGCAGTGAGGCAGGGGAGGACATTCAGTACTTC